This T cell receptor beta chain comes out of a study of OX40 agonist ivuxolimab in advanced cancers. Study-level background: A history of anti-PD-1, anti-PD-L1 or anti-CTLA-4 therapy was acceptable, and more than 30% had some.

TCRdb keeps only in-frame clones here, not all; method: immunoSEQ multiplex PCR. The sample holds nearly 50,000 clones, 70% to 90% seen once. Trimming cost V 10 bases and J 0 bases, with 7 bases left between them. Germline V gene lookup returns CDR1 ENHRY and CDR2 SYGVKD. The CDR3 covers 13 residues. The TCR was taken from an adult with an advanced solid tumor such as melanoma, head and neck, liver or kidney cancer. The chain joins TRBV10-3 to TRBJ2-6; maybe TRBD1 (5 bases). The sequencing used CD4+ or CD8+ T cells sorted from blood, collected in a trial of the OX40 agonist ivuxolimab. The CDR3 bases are TGTGCCACCGACAGCTCTGGGGCCAACGTCCTGACTTTC. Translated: CATDSSGANVLTF.